The 17 T cell receptor beta chains presented below share a single source sample, sequenced in a study of regulatory T cells in long-lasting Graves disease. Stated time point: newly diagnosed GD, antithyroid drugs for less than 3 months. RNA extracted from PBMCs served as the sequencing template. Construction of the TCR beta libraries employed iRepertoire HTBI primers in conjunction with Arm-PCR of CDR3 regions. TCRdb reprocessed the multiplex PCR reads via MiXCR and lists one record per CDR3 protein. The sample includes hundreds of thousands of distinct CDR3 sequences, roughly 13% seen only once; the top ten take 10%. This sample also appeared in a second study, on T cells in Graves' hyperthyroidism and ophthalmopathy.

Sequenced here: peripheral blood mononuclear cells (PBMCs), sampled at new diagnosis, from a patient treated with antithyroid drugs. The receptor source for this set is a young man with Graves disease.

This clonotype was counted ten times or more. V usage is TRBV2 and J usage is TRBJ2-7, with D perhaps matching TRBD1 (7 bases). The CDR3 spans 15 residues. CDR1 is SNHLY and CDR2 is FYNNEI in the germline V gene. V was trimmed by 4 bases and J by 1 base, leaving 14 bases between them. CDR3 loop: CASSADREESYEQYF. Here the CDR3 DNA reads TGTGCCAGCAGTGCTGACAGGGAGGAATCCTACGAGCAGTACTTC.

This clonotype was seen repeatedly, ten times or more. V gene TRBV24-1 combines with J gene TRBJ1-2, with D unclear. Germline V gene data show CDR1 as KGHDR and CDR2 as SFDVKD. Trimming stripped 6 bases from V and 0 bases from J, with 10 bases between. The CDR3 loop spans 14 amino acids. The CDR3 region has the DNA TGTGCCACCAGTACCCCGGGCACTAACTATGGCTACACCTTC. Its protein is CATSTPGTNYGYTF.

A few counts support this clonotype. This may be a read error, as it is one base from a much larger clone. The chain employs TRBV2 and TRBJ1-1; a possible D gene is TRBD1 (5 bases). The length of the CDR3 is 13 residues. Germline CDR1 reads SNHLY; CDR2 reads FYNNEI. CDR3 in amino acids: CACSSDGAVEAFF. In nucleotides, the CDR3 is TGTGCCTGCAGTTCTGACGGGGCAGTTGAAGCTTTCTTT.

The V and J genes are TRBV30 and TRBJ2-3, with D unresolved. TRBJ2-7 matches the DNA end more closely, so the J call is doubtful. The CDR3 has 16 amino acids. Per germline, CDR1 GTSNPN and CDR2 SVGIG (reference sequence). The CDR3 DNA reads as TGTGCCTGGAGTCCTCGGAGAAGATTCGTCACCTACGAGCAGTACTTC. It yields the protein CAWSPRRRFVTYEQYF.

Ten or more counts support this clonotype. The chain couples TRBV9 to TRBJ1-1; D gene unclear. The CDR3 is 14 residues long. The germline gives CDR1 SGDLS, CDR2 YYNGEE. Trimming removed 0 bases from V and 10 bases from J, with 16 bases in between. This CDR3 is CASSVDNEARRAFF. The CDR3 DNA reads TGTGCCAGCAGCGTAGATAACGAGGCGAGGAGAGCTTTCTTT.

In this sample, this clonotype turned up a few times. V usage is TRBV19 and J usage is TRBJ2-5; 7 bases line up with TRBD2. The CDR3 consists of 14 residues. The V and J ends lost 6 bases and 5 bases, in that order; junction bases with no gene match: 9. The germline V gene encodes CDR1 LNHDA and CDR2 SQIVND (reference sequence). The CDR3 here is CASSPVQGGETQYF. Here the CDR3 DNA reads TGTGCCAGTAGCCCTGTCCAGGGAGGGGAGACCCAGTACTTC.

In its sample, this clonotype was seen many times. The gene calls are TRBV9 and TRBJ2-5; TRBD1 matches at 7 bases. Germline CDR1 is SGDLS and CDR2 is YYNGEE. The CDR3 totals 16 residues. With 4 bases clipped from V and 0 bases from J, the junction kept 9 bases outside the gene matches. The chain's CDR3 is CASSLGPTGNQETQYF. In nucleotides, the CDR3 is TGTGCCAGCAGCCTAGGCCCGACAGGGAACCAAGAGACCCAGTACTTC.

At least ten counts were recorded for this clonotype. The chain combines TRBV28 with TRBJ2-5; the D gene is possibly TRBD2 (5 bases). Germline-derived CDR1 and CDR2 are MDHEN and SYDVKM. The CDR3 loop spans 12 amino acids. The germline V and J ends were trimmed by 1 base and 8 bases, with 8 bases remaining between them. CDR3 DNA sequence: TGTGCCAGCAGTTTATACGGGGTAACCCAGTACTTC. Amino acids: CASSLYGVTQYF.

This clonotype occurred many times. The V and J genes are TRBV2 and TRBJ1-4; 9 positions match TRBD1. With V trimmed by 5 bases and J by 8 bases, 6 bases remained unmatched. CDR3 size: 14 residues. Germline V gene sequence: CDR1 SNHLY, CDR2 FYNNEI. CDR3: CASSRTGAEEKLFF. CDR3 bases: TGTGCCAGCAGTAGGACAGGGGCGGAAGAAAAACTGTTTTTT.

V is TRBV30 and J is TRBJ2-7; D call uncertain. Germline values: CDR1 GTSNPN, CDR2 SVGIG (reference sequence). The CDR3 loop spans 14 amino acids. Trimming removed 3 bases at V and 0 bases at J, with 12 bases between. The CDR3 loop reads CAWRKLSSSYEQYF. The CDR3 nucleotides are TGTGCCTGGAGGAAATTGAGTAGCTCCTACGAGCAGTACTTC.

This clonotype was detected a few times. The chain is built from TRBV9 and TRBJ2-7, with TRBD1 identical over 7 bases. The CDR3 length is 14 residues. CDR1 SGDLS and CDR2 YYNGEE come from the germline V gene. V shed 0 bases, J shed 2 bases, and the junction held 2 bases outside the gene matches. The CDR3 DNA reads as TGTGCCAGCAGCGTAGGGGACAGCACCTACGAGCAGTACTTC. The encoded protein is CASSVGDSTYEQYF.

The table lists this clonotype with many counts. V usage is TRBV12-3 or TRBV12-4 and J usage is TRBJ1-5; 7 positions match TRBD1. This CDR3 is built from 15 residues. The V and J ends lost 7 bases and 6 bases, in that order; junction bases with no gene match: 12. CDR3 nucleotide sequence: TGTGCCAGCACCCAGGAACGACAGGGCGGTCAGCCCCAGCATTTT. Residues: CASTQERQGGQPQHF.

This clonotype came up many times. CDR3 protein: CASSLLLVWLGYTF. The CDR3 DNA reads TGTGCCAGCAGCTTACTCTTGGTTTGGCTTGGCTACACCTTC. The chain employs TRBV7-9 and TRBJ1-2; D ambiguous. Germline V CDR1 and CDR2: SEHNR, FQNEAQ (reference sequence). The CDR3 loop spans 14 amino acids. Trimming stripped 2 bases from V and 7 bases from J, with 14 bases between.

This clonotype occurred many times. This sequence joins TRBV5-5 and TRBJ2-5; unclear D gene. V was clipped by 0 bases and J by 4 bases, with 10 bases between them. Germline lookup yields CDR1 SGHKS and CDR2 YYEKEE (reference sequence). This CDR3 contains 14 residues. The CDR3 DNA reads TGTGCCAGCAGCTTGGGGGTAGGGATAGAGACCCAGTACTTC. Its protein product is CASSLGVGIETQYF.

This clonotype was recorded at least ten times. The chain is built from TRBV6-5 and TRBJ1-2, with 7 bases fitting TRBD1. The CDR3 sequence is 17 residues long. J gave up 2 bases and V 4 bases, and 13 bases lay outside the gene matches. Germline V gene lookup returns CDR1 MNHEY and CDR2 SVGAGI. In nucleotides, the CDR3 is TGTGCCAGCAGTTCATCCGGGACAGCCGCGTCCAACTATGGCTACACCTTC. Amino acids: CASSSSGTAASNYGYTF.

This clonotype occurred many times. The chain uses TRBV6-5 and TRBJ1-1; D is undetermined. Trimming left V 3 bases short and J 1 base short, with 15 bases between. This CDR3 has 16 amino acids. The germline V gene encodes CDR1 MNHEY and CDR2 SVGAGI. The CDR3 nucleotides read TGTGCCAGCAGTTATAGTCGGCGGCCTACGAACACTGAAGCTTTCTTT. This gives the protein CASSYSRRPTNTEAFF.

The genes are TRBV12-5 and TRBJ2-7, with D possibly called TRBD1 or TRBD2 (5 bases each). CDR3 length: 15 amino acids. The ends were cut back, 0 bases at V and 6 bases at J, with 15 bases in the middle. CDR1 is LGHNT and CDR2 is FRNRAP in the germline V gene. The chain's CDR3 is CASGLVAPVGTEQYF. CDR3 nucleotides: TGTGCTAGTGGTTTGGTAGCCCCTGTAGGGACCGAGCAGTACTTC.